Reported below is one TCR beta chain. The sample comes from a study of shared clonotypes between healthy human individuals. Data came from immunoSEQ multiplex PCR; TCRdb stores just in-frame clones and leaves some out. The sample lists more than 1,200,000 clones; less than 99% were seen once. The CDR3 is made up of 18 amino acids. V was shortened by 2 bases and J by 6 bases, with 26 bases between the two germline ends. CDR1 and CDR2 from the germline V gene are PRHDT and FYEKMQ (reference sequence). J is TRBJ2-7 and V is TRBV13; perhaps TRBD2 as D (6 bases). The origin of this receptor is a man aged 30-40 years in good health. The sample was naive CD4+ T cells sorted from blood. Subset denoted: CD45RA+ positively selected. CDR3 in DNA: TGTGCCAGCAGCTTACCTCCCTTAGCGGAGGAGGGTCAGGGCGAGCAGTACTTC. It specifies CASSLPPLAEEGQGEQYF.